Listed here are 3 T cell receptor beta chains from one sample, sequenced in a study of T cell responses to AZD1222 COVID-19 vaccine. Here immunoSEQ multiplex PCR was the method, and the copy in TCRdb shows in-frame clones only, minus some. Of roughly 190,000 clones in the sample, roughly nine tenths were seen once. This specimen consisted of peripheral blood, obtained 28 days after the second AZD1222 dose. The receptor source for this set is an adult who received the AZD1222 COVID-19 vaccine.

This chain joins TRBV9 and TRBJ2-5, with D perhaps matching TRBD2 (6 bases). The CDR3 contains 13 residues. The V gene's germline CDR1 is SGDLS and CDR2 YYNGEE. The ends were cut back, 4 bases at V and 6 bases at J, with 13 bases in the middle. The CDR3 protein is CASSPGVGKTQYF. DNA of the CDR3: TGTGCCAGCAGCCCGGGAGTGGGGAAGACCCAGTACTTC. The full variable domain, rest sourced from reference TRBV9 and TRBJ2-5, is DSGVTQTPKHLITATGQRVTLRCSPRSGDLSVYWYQQSLDQGLQFLIQYYNGEERAKGNILERFSAQQFPDLHSELNLSSLELGDSALYFCASSPGVGKTQYFGPGTRLLVL.

The genes are TRBV3-1 (or the pseudogene TRBV3-2) and TRBJ2-7; D is possibly TRBD2 (6 bases). Per germline, CDR1 LGHDT and CDR2 YNNKEL (reference sequence). Trimming shortened V by 3 bases and J by 6 bases, and 12 bases separated the two germline ends. CDR3 length: 13 residues. In nucleotides, the CDR3 is TGTGCCAGCAGCCAGCCGGGAGTTGGCGAGCAGTACTTC. Translation: CASSQPGVGEQYF.

This chain connects TRBV10-2 to TRBJ2-7; 10 bases are shared with TRBD1. Trimming cost V 3 bases and J 0 bases; bases outside gene matches: 20. CDR3 length: 21 amino acids. Looked up from germline, CDR1 is WSHSY and CDR2 is SAAADI. The chain's CDR3 is CASSDGGRGGQGVFSSYEQYF. CDR3 DNA sequence: TGCGCCAGCAGTGATGGAGGTCGGGGCGGACAGGGGGTTTTCTCCTCCTACGAGCAGTACTTC.